These T cell receptor beta chains were read from a single sample in a study of T cells after yellow fever vaccination. TCRdb redid the calling of the 5' RACE reads with MiXCR, one entry per CDR3 protein. The repertoire holds some 500,000 distinct CDR3 sequences, with about 13% as singletons. The material sequenced was PBMCs, taken on the day of the yellow fever booster vaccination. All receptors derive from a man aged 30 to 39 who received the YFV17D yellow fever vaccine. CDR3s include the opening cysteine and the closing phenylalanine or tryptophan. Each record gives: J gene, clone size, V gene, D gene, CDR3 DNA, CDR3 protein. The D gene is left open where the match is weak. Size is omitted from some rows. Given values are once, few, many or a class for expanded clones.

>TRBJ2-3|.|TRBV7-3|.
TGTGCCAGCAGCTTAGTACGGGAGAGGTTAGATACGCAGTATTTT
CASSLVRERLDTQYF
>TRBJ1-2|few|TRBV6-2/TRBV6-3|.
TGTGCCAGCAGTGACGGACAGCGAAACTATGGCTACACCTTC
CASSDGQRNYGYTF
>TRBJ1-6|few|TRBV7-2|.
TGTGCCAGCAGCGGACCGAAAGGGGGAGATTCACCCCTCCACTTT
CASSGPKGGDSPLHF
>TRBJ2-7|.|TRBV7-2|.
TGTGCCAGCAGCTTAGGGGGGCGGGGGTACTACGAGCAGTACTTC
CASSLGGRGYYEQYF
>TRBJ1-1|few|TRBV29-1|.
TGCAGCGCCATGCGGGGGGTTGGGGCTGAAGCTTTCTTT
CSAMRGVGAEAFF
>TRBJ1-4|few|TRBV27|TRBD1
TGTGCCAGCAGTCGTACAGGGGGCAGTGAAAAACTGTTTTTT
CASSRTGGSEKLFF
>TRBJ2-3|few|TRBV24-1|TRBD1
TGTGCCACCAGTGAGTCAGGGGGTGGCACAGATACGCAGTATTTT
CATSESGGGTDTQYF
>TRBJ2-6|once|TRBV28|.
TGTGCCAGCAGTTCTAGGGACCCCGCCTCTGGGCCCAACGTCCTGACTTTC
CASSSRDPASGPNVLTF
>TRBJ2-5|.|TRBV5-1|TRBD2
TGCGCCAGCAGCTTGTGGGCTAGCGGACAAGAGACCCAGTACTTC
CASSLWASGQETQYF
>TRBJ1-3|.|TRBV6-1|.
TGTGCCAGCAGTCTCTCCTTCTCTGGAAACACCATATATTTT
CASSLSFSGNTIYF
>TRBJ2-7|.|TRBV27|TRBD2
TGTGCCAGCAGTTTACTAGCGGGAGTGAAGGACGAGCAGTACTTC
CASSLLAGVKDEQYF